The 5 T cell receptor beta chains reported below all come from one sample, sequenced in a study of CD8 T cells in Susac syndrome (dated by TCRdb to between 2017 and 2020). Library creation used the immunoSEQ multiplex PCR assay. RNA was extracted using the RNeasy kit, and about 0.5 to 1 microgram was reverse transcribed with random hexamers. The raw public reads went through TCRdb reprocessing: fastp at Q25, MiXCR clone calling, in-frame beta chains kept. Rows with a matching CDR3 protein are joined into one entry that keeps the most common DNA and genes. The table for this sample lists approximately 190,000 distinct CDR3 sequences; approximately 93% of them were counted only once. The ten largest clones add up to approximately 0.098% of the sample. What was sequenced was CD4+ T cells from PBMCs. The source of these receptors is a human donor in good health.

The CDR3 sequence is CASSPLAGLYNEQFF. The DNA of the CDR3 is TGTGCCAGCAGTCCGCTAGCGGGGCTATACAATGAGCAGTTCTTC. The chain uses TRBV27 and TRBJ2-1; 9 nucleotides align to TRBD2. The CDR3 is 15 residues long. From germline, CDR1 is MNHEY and CDR2 SMNVEV (reference sequence). Trimming cost V 5 bases and J 4 bases; bases outside gene matches: 6.

The chain employs TRBV3-1 and TRBJ2-2; no definite D call. CDR1 is LGHDT, CDR2 YNNKEL, per germline (reference sequence). CDR3 length: 12 residues. V lost 8 bases and J 6 bases, leaving 10 bases between the germline ends. In DNA form, the CDR3 reads TGTGCCAGCTCTCAATCCGCCGGGGAGCTGTTTTTT. As protein: CASSQSAGELFF. Filled out from reference TRBV3-1 and TRBJ2-2, the complete variable domain reads DTAVSQTPKYLVTQMGNDKSIKCEQNLGHDTMYWYKQDSKKFLKIMFSYNNKELIINETVPNRFSPKSPDKAHLNLHINSLELGDSAVYFCASSQSAGELFFGEGSRLTVL.

The chain combines TRBV12-3 or TRBV12-4 with TRBJ1-2; D uncertain. The CDR3 runs 14 residues. Trimming took off 6 bases at V and 0 bases at J, with 11 bases between the two ends. CDR3 region: CASRPPIANYGYTF. The CDR3 nucleotides read TGTGCCAGCAGGCCCCCGATCGCTAACTATGGCTACACCTTC.

The rearrangement links TRBV30 to TRBJ1-2; 9 bases fit TRBD1. From germline, CDR1 is GTSNPN and CDR2 SVGIG (reference sequence). V lost 4 bases, J lost 8 bases, and 5 bases stayed unmatched. The CDR3 is 12 amino acids. The CDR3 loop is CAWTRTGDGYTF. As DNA, the CDR3 is TGTGCCTGGACCAGGACAGGGGACGGCTACACCTTC.

The J gene is TRBJ1-1, the V gene TRBV28; TRBD1 agrees at 9 bases. Germline CDR1 is MDHEN and CDR2 is SYDVKM. Germline trimming cut 8 bases from V and 4 bases from J; bases unmatched to any gene: 8. CDR3 length: 14 amino acids. CDR3 nucleotide sequence: TGTGCCAGCCGGTTACAGGGGGCAGTCACTGAAGCTTTCTTT. Encoded protein: CASRLQGAVTEAFF. The variable domain in full, completed from reference TRBV28 and TRBJ1-1, reads DVKVTQSSRYLVKRTGEKVFLECVQDMDHENMFWYRQDPGLGLRLIYFSYDVKMKEKGDIPEGYSVSREKKERFSLILESASTNQTSMYLCASRLQGAVTEAFFGQGTRLTVV.